A single sample gave rise to the 17 T cell receptor beta chains below, sequenced in a study of STAT5B mutations in CD4+ large granular lymphocyte leukemia (dated by TCRdb to between 2021 and 2023). Libraries were prepared through the immunoSEQ multiplex PCR assay. TCRdb retrieved this table from immuneACCESS and kept in-frame rearrangements only. Not all clones are present; in checked studies, unresolved V genes account for under half, and no reason is known for the remainder. This sample is represented by some 29,000 clones; more than 60% of them were singletons. Of the sample, 6.2% is held by the ten largest clones. The sample taken for sequencing was CD4+ T cells from blood buffy coats. The receptors shown here come from a human donor in good health.

This rearrangement joins TRBV5-1 to TRBJ2-7, with 7 bases identical to TRBD2. The CDR3 extends over 18 amino acids. Losses at the gene ends were 4 bases for V and 6 bases for J; bases not matched to a gene: 22. Germline loops: CDR1 SGHRS, CDR2 YFSETQ. CDR3 sequence reads: CASSRGVGASLSPSEQYF. CDR3 coding DNA: TGCGCCAGCAGCCGGGGGGTGGGAGCCAGTTTATCTCCCTCCGAGCAGTACTTC.

The rearrangement uses TRBV7-2 and TRBJ1-5, with D uncertain. CDR1 and CDR2 from the germline V gene are SGHTA and FQGNSA. The length of the CDR3 is 12 residues. Trimming removed 3 bases from V and 6 bases from J, with 6 bases in between. This CDR3 reads CASSFHLQPQHF. The CDR3 coding sequence is TGTGCCAGCAGCTTCCACCTTCAGCCCCAGCATTTT.

This chain links TRBV7-9 with TRBJ1-2; maybe TRBD1 (5 bases). Germline values: CDR1 SEHNR, CDR2 FQNEAQ (reference sequence). V lost 5 bases, J lost 4 bases, and 11 bases lay in between. The CDR3 spans 13 residues. CDR3 residues: CASSLGGLYGYTF. The CDR3 region has the DNA TGTGCCAGCAGCCTTGGGGGTCTCTATGGCTACACCTTC.

V is TRBV2 and J is TRBJ2-5; 9 bases match TRBD1. The CDR3 is 14 amino acids. The V gene's germline CDR1 is SNHLY and CDR2 FYNNEI. V lost 5 bases and J lost 5; bases outside the gene matches: 6. CDR3 amino acids: CASSYTGGWETQYF. CDR3 coding DNA: TGTGCCAGCAGTTACACAGGGGGCTGGGAGACCCAGTACTTC.

This chain uses TRBV19 with TRBJ1-1; TRBD1 might be the D (6 bases). V lost 10 bases and J lost 1, with 13 bases in between. The length of the CDR3 is 13 residues. Germline loops: CDR1 LNHDA, CDR2 SQIVND (reference sequence). The CDR3 spells CATIRTANTEAFF. The CDR3 DNA is TGTGCCACCATAAGGACAGCGAACACTGAAGCTTTCTTT.

The rearrangement joins TRBV7-2 to TRBJ2-3; D gene unclear. V dropped 5 bases and J dropped 6 bases, with 9 bases sitting between them. Germline V gives CDR1 SGHTA, CDR2 FQGNSA. The CDR3 runs to 12 residues. The CDR3 protein is CASSPNWDTQYF. CDR3 nucleotides: TGTGCCAGCAGCCCGAATTGGGATACGCAGTATTTT. Full variable domain (outside the CDR3, taken from reference TRBV7-2 and TRBJ2-3): GAGVSQSPSNKVTEKGKDVELRCDPISGHTALYWYRQSLGQGLEFLIYFQGNSAPDKSGLPSDRFSAERTGGSVSTLTIQRTQQEDSAVYLCASSPNWDTQYFGPGTRLTVL.

V gene TRBV7-2 combines with J gene TRBJ2-3; the match to TRBD2 covers 9 bases. Per the germline V gene, CDR1 is SGHTA and CDR2 is FQGNSA. This CDR3 comprises 13 residues. The V gene end was trimmed by 11 bases and the J gene end by 3 bases; junction bases not matched to a gene: 6. The CDR3 region has the DNA TGTGCCGCCCGGCGGGGGGGGACAGATACGCAGTATTTT. Protein product: CAARRGGTDTQYF.

This clone was seen just once. The chain is built from TRBV5-1 and TRBJ2-1, with 11 nucleotides matching TRBD1. Germline assignment: CDR1 SGHRS and CDR2 YFSETQ. V lost 4 bases, J lost 3 bases, and 3 bases stayed unmatched. The CDR3 runs 15 residues. The CDR3 loop is CASSPGTGGYNEQFF. In DNA form, the CDR3 reads TGCGCCAGCAGCCCCGGGACAGGGGGCTACAATGAGCAGTTCTTC.

The chain uses TRBV7-2 and TRBJ1-2; TRBD1 aligns across 8 bases. Looked up from germline, CDR1 is SGHTA and CDR2 is FQGNSA. The CDR3 has 13 amino acids. V lost 5 bases to trimming and J lost 8 bases; unmatched junction nucleotides: 7. In DNA, the CDR3 is TGTGCCAGCAGCGCCTTCGACAGGGGAGGCTACACCTTC. It yields the protein CASSAFDRGGYTF.

The chain has TRBV4-3 and TRBJ1-5, with 9 nucleotides matching TRBD1. Trimming at V came to 4 bases and at J to 5 bases, leaving 6 bases not matched to a gene. The CDR3 is made up of 15 amino acids. Germline CDR1 reads LGHNA; CDR2 reads YSLEER. DNA for the CDR3: TGCGCCAGCAGCCGGGTCGACAGGGGGGATCAGCCCCAGCATTTT. This sequence encodes CASSRVDRGDQPQHF.

This clone has just one count. The chain carries TRBV7-2 and TRBJ2-3; 8 bases fit TRBD2. J gave up 5 bases and V 2 bases, and 6 bases lay outside the gene matches. The CDR3 length is 15 residues. The V gene's germline CDR1 is SGHTA and CDR2 FQGNSA. CDR3 in amino acids: CASSLNGGGLDTQYF. CDR3 in DNA: TGTGCCAGCAGCTTAAACGGGGGGGGTTTAGATACGCAGTATTTT.

This clone was picked up a small number of times. This rearrangement joins TRBV10-3 to TRBJ1-1; no reliable D call. V was pared by 5 bases and J by 11 bases, with 12 bases between. CDR1 ENHRY and CDR2 SYGVKD come from the germline V gene. CDR3 length: 11 residues. Here the CDR3 reads CAISPGLRAFF. For the CDR3, the DNA is TGTGCCATCAGTCCGGGCCTGCGGGCTTTCTTT.

The CDR3 DNA reads TGTGCCAGCAGAGACAGGGGTAATGAAAAACTGTTTTTT. Translated: CASRDRGNEKLFF. The V call is TRBV6-1, the J call TRBJ1-4, with 8 bases aligning to TRBD1. The CDR3 contains 13 residues. Trimming removed 6 bases from V and 4 bases from J; junction bases left unmatched: 1. Germline lookup yields CDR1 MNHNS and CDR2 SASEGT.

V is TRBV9 and J is TRBJ2-6; 11 bases agree with TRBD1. V shed 3 bases, J shed 4 bases, and the junction held 9 bases outside the gene matches. The length of the CDR3 is 18 residues. Per the germline V gene, CDR1 is SGDLS and CDR2 is YYNGEE. CDR3 coding DNA: TGTGCCAGCAGCGATGGACAGGGGGCGTTCTCCGGGGCCAACGTCCTGACTTTC. Its translation: CASSDGQGAFSGANVLTF. Based on the CDR3 plus reference TRBV9 and TRBJ2-6, the full variable domain is DSGVTQTPKHLITATGQRVTLRCSPRSGDLSVYWYQQSLDQGLQFLIQYYNGEERAKGNILERFSAQQFPDLHSELNLSSLELGDSALYFCASSDGQGAFSGANVLTFGAGSRLTVL.

This chain links TRBV6-5 with TRBJ1-5; 8 bases are shared with TRBD1. The J segment lost 4 bases and the V segment lost 6 bases, leaving 8 bases of the junction unmatched. CDR3 length: 15 amino acids. Germline V lookup: CDR1 MNHEY, CDR2 SVGAGI. The CDR3 region has the DNA TGTGCCAGCAGCTCGGACAGGGCCACTAATCAGCCCCAGCATTTT. It codes for CASSSDRATNQPQHF.

The chain employs TRBV5-1 and TRBJ1-1; D might be TRBD1 (5 bases). Germline loops: CDR1 SGHRS, CDR2 YFSETQ. CDR3 size: 13 residues. Trimming cost V 1 base and J 3 bases, with 7 bases left between them. The chain's CDR3 is CASSLIRDTEAFF. The CDR3 region has the DNA TGCGCCAGCAGCTTGATCAGGGACACTGAAGCTTTCTTT.

The rearrangement uses TRBV10-3 and TRBJ1-3; D gene ambiguous. The CDR3 extends over 17 amino acids. The germline V and J ends were trimmed by 5 bases and 0 bases, with 17 bases remaining between them. In germline, CDR1 is ENHRY, CDR2 SYGVKD. CDR3 in DNA: TGTGCCATCAGTCTAATGGGCGCAACGGTCTCTGGAAACACCATATATTTT. Translation: CAISLMGATVSGNTIYF.